What follows are 12 T cell receptor beta chains derived from one specimen sequenced in a study of shared clonotypes between healthy human individuals. The method was immunoSEQ multiplex PCR; TCRdb's version includes in-frame clones alone and lacks a portion of them. This sample has more than 450,000 clones, with 70% to 80% found just once. The sequenced sample was PBMCs. These receptor sequences come from a woman in her 40s in good health. Some clones in this sample may be carry-over from other donors' samples.

The chain has TRBV6-5 and TRBJ2-7; 10 bases fit TRBD2. CDR3 length: 15 residues. Germline-derived CDR1 and CDR2 are MNHEY and SVGAGI. V lost 0 bases and J lost 4; bases outside the gene matches: 3. The CDR3 region has the DNA TGTGCCAGCAGTTACTCGCCTAGCGGGAGTTACGAGCAGTACTTC. It translates to CASSYSPSGSYEQYF.

This clone was seen more than once but under ten times. Distinct nucleotide sequences in the sample also encode this CDR3. The chain carries TRBV18 and TRBJ1-1; 7 positions agree with TRBD1. This CDR3 contains 12 residues. The V segment lost 3 bases and the J segment 7 bases; nucleotides outside the gene matches: 2. Germline CDR1 reads KGHSH; CDR2 reads LQKENI. CDR3 residues: CASSPGQSEAFF. The CDR3 bases are TGTGCCAGCTCACCGGGACAGAGTGAAGCTTTCTTT. The complete variable domain, with remaining parts taken from reference TRBV18 and TRBJ1-1, reads NAGVMQNPRHLVRRRGQEARLRCSPMKGHSHVYWYRQLPEEGLKFMVYLQKENIIDESGMPKERFSAEFPKEGPSILRIQQVVRGDSAAYFCASSPGQSEAFFGQGTRLTVV.

V gene TRBV14 combines with J gene TRBJ2-7, with D unclear. CDR1 is SGHDN, CDR2 FVKESK, per germline. The V end was cut by 3 bases, the J end by 0 bases, with 12 bases between. The CDR3 is 15 amino acids. The DNA for the CDR3 is TGTGCCAGCAGCCAGAGCATGAGCGCCTCCTACGAGCAGTACTTC. Its translation is CASSQSMSASYEQYF.

This chain links TRBV7-9 with TRBJ2-1; the match to TRBD2 covers 13 bases. The CDR3 is 15 amino acids. V was pared by 3 bases and J by 6 bases, with 2 bases of the junction left unmatched. The germline V gene has CDR1 SEHNR and CDR2 FQNEAQ (reference sequence). The CDR3 DNA follows: TGTGCCAGCAGCTTGGGGACTAGCGGGGCCAATGAGCAGTTCTTC. Translated, it gives CASSLGTSGANEQFF.

The count of this clone is one. The rearrangement joins TRBV5-1 to TRBJ2-2, with D possibly matching TRBD2 (5 bases). The germline V gene has CDR1 SGHRS and CDR2 YFSETQ. CDR3 size: 15 residues. V was pared by 4 bases and J by 2 bases, with 12 bases between. The CDR3 here is CASSPRTVNTGELFF. For the CDR3, the DNA is TGCGCCAGCAGCCCTCGGACTGTCAACACCGGGGAGCTGTTTTTT.

The chain recombines TRBV4-1 with TRBJ1-4; D remains unclear. The V end lost 0 bases, the J end lost 7 bases, and 18 bases lay between the germline ends. There are 17 residues in the CDR3. Germline CDR1 reads MGHRA; CDR2 reads YSYEKL. The CDR3 DNA sequence: TGCGCCAGCAGCCAAGACCCCCATCGGATAAAGAGTGAAAAACTGTTTTTT. Translated, it gives CASSQDPHRIKSEKLFF.

This clone has ten or more counts. The J gene is TRBJ1-2, the V gene TRBV14; no clear D. Trimming pared 0 bases from V and 8 bases from J, leaving 10 bases between. CDR1 and CDR2 (germline): SGHDN, FVKESK. The CDR3 length is 13 residues. This chain's CDR3 is CASSQEQMRGYTF. Written as DNA, the CDR3 is TGTGCCAGCAGCCAAGAGCAAATGCGGGGCTACACCTTC. The variable domain in full, completed from reference TRBV14 and TRBJ1-2, reads EAGVTQFPSHSVIEKGQTVTLRCDPISGHDNLYWYRRVMGKEIKFLLHFVKESKQDESGMPNNRFLAERTGGTYSTLKVQPAELEDSGVYFCASSQEQMRGYTFGSGTRLTVV.

Concerning this clone: This same CDR3 is encoded by further DNA sequences in the sample. The rearrangement joins TRBV18 to TRBJ2-1, with 9 positions matching TRBD2. The junction had 3 bases not matched to a gene; V was cut back by 3 bases and J by 3 bases. Germline-derived CDR1 and CDR2 are KGHSH and LQKENI. CDR3 size: 15 residues. The CDR3 is CASSPLAGDYNEQFF. Here the CDR3 DNA reads TGTGCCAGCTCACCTTTAGCGGGAGACTACAATGAGCAGTTCTTC.

The rearrangement joins TRBV27 to TRBJ2-7; the D is unclear. V was cut by 3 bases and J by 6 bases, with 6 bases left in between. CDR1 MNHEY and CDR2 SMNVEV come from the germline V gene (reference sequence). The CDR3 consists of 11 residues. The CDR3 bases are TGTGCCAGCAGTTTTCTGGGCGAGCAGTACTTC. Its translation: CASSFLGEQYF.

A note on this clone: The identical CDR3 is also encoded by other nucleotide sequences in the sample. The chain combines TRBV5-1 with TRBJ1-4; a possible D gene is TRBD1 (5 bases). V shed 2 bases and J shed 7 bases, with 12 bases lying between them. The CDR3 spans 14 residues. Germline assignment: CDR1 SGHRS and CDR2 YFSETQ. CDR3 amino acids: CASSFGQGGEKLFF. CDR3 DNA: TGCGCCAGCAGCTTTGGGCAGGGAGGTGAAAAACTGTTTTTT.

J is TRBJ2-1 and V is TRBV7-3; D is possibly TRBD2 (5 bases). This CDR3 region has 12 residues. CDR1 SGHTA and CDR2 FQGTGA come from the germline V gene. Trimming shortened V by 5 bases and J by 9 bases, and 11 bases separated the two germline ends. The CDR3 sequence is CASSTRTGEQFF. CDR3 bases: TGTGCCAGCAGCACTCGGACTGGTGAGCAGTTCTTC.

The chain recombines TRBV28 with TRBJ1-1; D might be TRBD1 (6 bases). The germline CDR1 and CDR2 sequences are MDHEN and SYDVKM. The ends were cut back, 2 bases at V and 0 bases at J, with 13 bases in the middle. The CDR3 length is 16 residues. In DNA form, the CDR3 reads TGTGCCAGCAGTTTACCCCCCGGACAGTTGAACACTGAAGCTTTCTTT. As protein: CASSLPPGQLNTEAFF.